The next 27 T cell receptor beta chains were all read from a single sample in a study of a mutant IDH1 vaccine in newly diagnosed glioma (dated by TCRdb to the early 2020s). These receptors lack a known antigen. Library creation used the immunoSEQ multiplex PCR assay. The table comes from immuneACCESS by way of TCRdb, which keeps in-frame sequences with V and J called. Part of the clones is missing from these tables; in studies checked, under half for an unresolved V gene and the rest for unknown reasons. Counted in this sample were about 55,000 clones; 80% of them appeared once. The ten largest clones capture about 6.3% of the sample. The sample's time point label is to be understood as: week 23, last vaccination. Each vaccine dose was 300 ug of a 20-mer mutant IDH1 peptide in Montanide, given subcutaneously with topical imiquimod. The sample consisted of PBMCs, taken from a glioma patient whose treatment included an IDH1 peptide vaccine. The receptor set was obtained from a man aged 35-49 years with glioma.

The chain is built from TRBV5-1 and TRBJ2-7; 9 nucleotides align to TRBD1. J was trimmed by 1 base and V by 4 bases; bases with no gene match: 6. The CDR3 extends over 15 amino acids. Germline loops: CDR1 SGHRS, CDR2 YFSETQ. CDR3 nucleotide sequence: TGCGCCAGCAGCGGTACAGGGGGCCCGTCCTACGAGCAGTACTTC. Protein sequence: CASSGTGGPSYEQYF.

As for this clone: The same CDR3 can be traced to other DNA sequences in this sample. This chain links TRBV19 with TRBJ1-5, with D maybe TRBD1 (6 bases). Between the trimmed V and J ends, which lost 6 bases and 2 bases, there was a span of 8 bases. CDR1 LNHDA and CDR2 SQIVND come from the germline V gene (reference sequence). The CDR3 contains 13 residues. The CDR3 DNA sequence: TGTGCCAGTAGCAACAGGGGCAATCAGCCCCAGCATTTT. Its translation is CASSNRGNQPQHF.

The chain recombines TRBV5-1 with TRBJ1-5; TRBD1 might be the D (6 bases). Per the germline V gene, CDR1 is SGHRS and CDR2 is YFSETQ. The CDR3 covers 15 residues. Trimming stripped 0 bases from V and 0 bases from J, with 7 bases between. The CDR3 sequence is CASSLEGDSNQPQHF. For the CDR3, the DNA is TGCGCCAGCAGCTTGGAGGGGGATAGCAATCAGCCCCAGCATTTT.

This chain joins TRBV6-1 and TRBJ1-5, with 7 bases matching TRBD1. V was clipped by 4 bases and J by 7 bases; unmatched bases: 4. Germline CDR1 is MNHNS and CDR2 is SASEGT. This CDR3 has 13 residues. The CDR3 DNA follows: TGTGCCAGCAGTGTCCAGGGGGGGCAGCCCCAGCATTTT. It is translated as CASSVQGGQPQHF.

This chain joins TRBV30 and TRBJ1-2, with no clear D. Trimming cost V 2 bases and J 0 bases, with 13 bases left between them. There are 15 residues in the CDR3. Looked up from germline, CDR1 is GTSNPN and CDR2 is SVGIG (reference sequence). CDR3 DNA sequence: TGTGCCTGGAGTCCCCCAGGAGGCCCTAACTATGGCTACACCTTC. Encoded protein: CAWSPPGGPNYGYTF.

This rearrangement joins TRBV6-5 to TRBJ1-5; tentative D call: TRBD1 (6 bases). CDR1 is MNHEY, CDR2 SVGAGI, per germline. The V end lost 6 bases, the J end lost 4 bases, and 16 bases lay between the germline ends. The CDR3 consists of 15 residues. CDR3 sequence reads: CASSRTGPLNQPQHF. The CDR3 bases are TGTGCCAGCAGCCGTACAGGGCCCCTAAATCAGCCCCAGCATTTT.

CDR3 DNA: TGTGCCAGCAGTGATAAGGGGGAGGACTATGGCTACACCTTC. This sequence encodes CASSDKGEDYGYTF. This chain connects TRBV2 to TRBJ1-2; D possibly corresponds to TRBD1 (6 bases). Germline V gene lookup returns CDR1 SNHLY and CDR2 FYNNEI. This CDR3 is built from 14 residues. V gave up 3 bases and J gave up 3 bases, with 11 bases separating them.

This rearrangement joins TRBV19 to TRBJ1-2, with a weak D call TRBD1 (6 bases). Germline CDR1 is LNHDA and CDR2 is SQIVND (reference sequence). V was trimmed by 4 bases and J by 8 bases, leaving 14 bases between them. The CDR3 consists of 13 residues. CDR3 nucleotides: TGTGCCAGTAGTACGGGGGCTCATCCAGGCTACACCTTC. Protein: CASSTGAHPGYTF.

The chain links TRBV7-9 to TRBJ1-2, with D uncertain. The V gene lost 4 bases and the J gene lost 4 bases, with 7 bases spanning the gap. Germline CDR1 and CDR2: SEHNR and FQNEAQ (reference sequence). The CDR3 covers 12 residues. The CDR3 nucleotides are TGTGCCAGCAGCTCGGAAATCTATGGCTACACCTTC. Protein product: CASSSEIYGYTF.

This clone appeared a few times. The chain uses TRBV4-1 and TRBJ2-2; D is tentatively TRBD1 or TRBD2 (5 bases each). Germline CDR1 is MGHRA and CDR2 is YSYEKL. The CDR3 sequence is 17 residues long. With 2 bases removed from V and 6 bases from J, the gap between germline ends came to 19 bases. In DNA form, the CDR3 reads TGCGCCAGCAGCCAATTAGGCAGCGGTGGCAGGGCCGGGGAGCTGTTTTTT. Protein product: CASSQLGSGGRAGELFF.

This chain joins TRBV4-1 and TRBJ1-4; D may be TRBD1 (5 bases). The CDR3 length is 16 residues. V shed 2 bases and J shed 2 bases, with 12 bases lying between them. The V gene's germline CDR1 is MGHRA and CDR2 YSYEKL. Here the CDR3 reads CASSQRSGGTNEKLFF. The CDR3 DNA is TGCGCCAGCAGCCAACGATCCGGGGGGACTAATGAAAAACTGTTTTTT.

This CDR3 is CAWSGTGDTEAFF. The CDR3 DNA sequence: TGTGCCTGGAGTGGCACGGGGGACACTGAAGCTTTCTTT. The chain carries TRBV30 and TRBJ1-1, with D tentatively TRBD1 (5 bases). Per the germline V gene, CDR1 is GTSNPN and CDR2 is SVGIG (reference sequence). V lost 1 base, J lost 3 bases, and 9 bases lay in between. The CDR3 covers 13 residues.

The rearrangement uses TRBV10-1 and TRBJ1-1; the D gene is possibly TRBD1 (6 bases). Germline V gives CDR1 WNHNN, CDR2 SYGVQD (reference sequence). Trimming pared 0 bases from V and 4 bases from J, leaving 9 bases between. The CDR3 has 14 amino acids. The CDR3 region has the DNA TGCGCCAGCAGTGAGTCAGGGGGGGTCACTGAAGCTTTCTTT. This sequence encodes CASSESGGVTEAFF.

V gene TRBV5-6 combines with J gene TRBJ2-5; maybe TRBD2 (8 bases). Germline V CDR1 and CDR2: SGHDT, YYEEEE. This CDR3 spans 14 amino acids. V was trimmed by 5 bases and J by 2 bases, leaving 13 bases between them. Here the CDR3 DNA reads TGTGCCAGCAGGCGGGGGGACAGACAAGAGACCCAGTACTTC. Encoded protein: CASRRGDRQETQYF. Based on the CDR3 plus reference TRBV5-6 and TRBJ2-5, the full variable domain is DAGVTQSPTHLIKTRGQQVTLRCSPKSGHDTVSWYQQALGQGPQFIFQYYEEEERQRGNFPDRFSGHQFPNYSSELNVNALLLGDSALYLCASRRGDRQETQYFGPGTRLLVL.

The chain combines TRBV29-1 with TRBJ2-3; D is unresolved. The CDR3 runs to 13 residues. Trimming removed 3 bases from V and 1 base from J, with 8 bases in between. Germline CDR1 is SQVTM and CDR2 is ANQGSEA. CDR3 in amino acids: CSVEKSRTDTQYF. The CDR3 DNA sequence: TGCAGCGTTGAGAAGTCCCGCACAGATACGCAGTATTTT.

The chain recombines TRBV19 with TRBJ1-5; a possible D gene is TRBD1 (5 bases). V lost 5 bases to trimming and J lost 9 bases, with 17 bases between them. Germline CDR1 LNHDA, CDR2 SQIVND (reference sequence). CDR3 length equals 14 residues. The CDR3 spells CASSFVGQGGPQHF. CDR3 DNA sequence: TGTGCCAGTAGTTTCGTGGGGCAGGGCGGGCCCCAGCATTTT. Looking up the rest from reference TRBV19 and TRBJ1-5 gives the full variable domain: DGGITQSPKYLFRKEGQNVTLSCEQNLNHDAMYWYRQDPGQGLRLIYYSQIVNDFQKGDIAEGYSVSREKKESFPLTVTSAQKNPTAFYLCASSFVGQGGPQHFGDGTRLSIL.

The J gene is TRBJ1-1, the V gene TRBV2; D not resolved. Germline V lookup: CDR1 SNHLY, CDR2 FYNNEI. V was trimmed by 7 bases and J by 2 bases, leaving 14 bases between them. This CDR3 has 14 amino acids. The CDR3 sequence: CASTLDGLNTEAFF. As DNA, the CDR3 is TGTGCCAGCACATTGGACGGTTTAAACACTGAAGCTTTCTTT.

CDR3 bases: TGCAGCGTTGGGAGCGACGGACTCGAAGGCAATGAGCAGTTCTTC. It yields the protein CSVGSDGLEGNEQFF. V is TRBV29-1 and J is TRBJ2-1; TRBD2 is a possible D gene (5 bases). Trimming shortened V by 4 bases and J by 6 bases, and 19 bases separated the two germline ends. The germline V gene encodes CDR1 SQVTM and CDR2 ANQGSEA. This CDR3 region has 15 residues.

The rearrangement links TRBV19 to TRBJ2-7; D remains ambiguous. Germline V gives CDR1 LNHDA, CDR2 SQIVND (reference sequence). The CDR3 is 14 amino acids. Trimming left V 3 bases short and J 4 bases short, with 13 bases between. Written as DNA, the CDR3 is TGTGCCAGTAGTATCAAAGGGTTTTATTACGAGCAGTACTTC. Its protein product is CASSIKGFYYEQYF.

This rearrangement joins TRBV30 to TRBJ2-7, with D unresolved. The CDR3 covers 11 residues. CDR1 is GTSNPN, CDR2 SVGIG, per germline (reference sequence). V dropped 1 base and J dropped 0 bases, with 1 base sitting between them. The CDR3 bases are TGTGCCTGGAGTGACTCCTACGAGCAGTACTTC. Translating it yields CAWSDSYEQYF. The full variable domain, its missing parts supplied by reference TRBV30 and TRBJ2-7, is SQTIHQWPATLVQPVGSPLSLECTVEGTSNPNLYWYRQAAGRGLQLLFYSVGIGQISSEVPQNLSASRPQDRQFILSSKKLLLSDSGFYLCAWSDSYEQYFGPGTRLTVT.

This clone was observed a handful of times. The chain carries TRBV30 and TRBJ1-5; D call uncertain. Germline values: CDR1 GTSNPN, CDR2 SVGIG (reference sequence). The V end lost 3 bases, the J end lost 0 bases, and 6 bases lay between the germline ends. CDR3 length: 13 residues. CDR3 nucleotides: TGTGCCTGGAGGCCGGGTAGCAATCAGCCCCAGCATTTT. Protein: CAWRPGSNQPQHF.

This clone occurred a few times. The chain uses TRBV5-1 and TRBJ1-4; D remains ambiguous. There are 14 residues in the CDR3. Germline loops: CDR1 SGHRS, CDR2 YFSETQ. Between the trimmed V and J ends, which lost 6 bases and 4 bases, there was a span of 13 bases. In DNA, the CDR3 is TGCGCCAGCACCCTGGACGGACGTAATGAAAAACTGTTTTTT. Its translation: CASTLDGRNEKLFF.

V and J are TRBV18 and TRBJ2-1; 10 bases match TRBD2. The junction had 4 bases not matched to a gene; V was cut back by 3 bases and J by 5 bases. This CDR3 is built from 15 residues. Per germline, CDR1 KGHSH and CDR2 LQKENI. The CDR3 here is CASSPGLATNNEQFF. The CDR3 nucleotides read TGTGCCAGCTCACCGGGACTAGCGACAAACAATGAGCAGTTCTTC.

The chain carries TRBV7-8 and TRBJ2-7; unclear D gene. The CDR3 extends over 14 amino acids. In germline, CDR1 is SGHVS, CDR2 FQNEAQ. V was shortened by 5 bases and J by 9 bases, with 20 bases between the two germline ends. The DNA of the CDR3 is TGTGCCAGCAGCCCTCCGGGCTCCGTACGGTGGCAGTACTTC. Protein product: CASSPPGSVRWQYF.

The genes are TRBV5-1 and TRBJ2-5; D gene uncertain. V gave up 0 bases and J gave up 4 bases, with 10 bases separating them. CDR3 length: 14 amino acids. Germline V gene lookup returns CDR1 SGHRS and CDR2 YFSETQ. CDR3 DNA sequence: TGCGCCAGCAGCTTGGAGGCAGTAGCAGAGACCCAGTACTTC. Its protein product is CASSLEAVAETQYF.

This chain links TRBV15 with TRBJ1-1; D not resolved. Trimming removed 5 bases from V and 1 base from J, with 8 bases in between. Germline CDR1 and CDR2: LNHNV and YYDKDF (reference sequence). There are 13 residues in the CDR3. CDR3 bases: TGTGCCACCAGCTGGGCGGAGAACACTGAAGCTTTCTTT. This gives the protein CATSWAENTEAFF.

The rearrangement uses TRBV2 and TRBJ2-2, with 12 bases fitting TRBD1. CDR3 length equals 14 residues. V was pared by 11 bases and J by 4 bases, with 5 bases of the junction left unmatched. Germline V CDR1 and CDR2: SNHLY, FYNNEI. The CDR3 DNA follows: TGTGCCGGGGACAGGGGGCTCGTCACCGGGGAGCTGTTTTTT. It specifies CAGDRGLVTGELFF.